This T cell receptor (beta chain) was found in a study of shared clonotypes between healthy human individuals. The donors, all of them Caucasian adults, lived in Nashville, Tennessee. TCRdb keeps only in-frame clones here, not all; method: immunoSEQ multiplex PCR. The data contain over 1.4 million clones, over 95% of them singletons. Between the trimmed V and J ends, which lost 6 bases and 5 bases, there was a span of 21 bases. Germline V gene data show CDR1 as MDHEN and CDR2 as SYDVKM. This CDR3 spans 16 amino acids. With respect to this clone: What it binds is unknown.

Study-level results: Naive subsets typically showed greater estimated richness than memory subsets. Despite large depth, sorted-subset datasets appeared incompletely sequenced. Collection of samples was limited to blood; tissue repertoires likely differ.

The sample comprised naive CD4+ T cells sorted from blood. As to subset: CD45RA+ positively selected. This TCR came from a man younger than 45 in good health. The V call is TRBV28, the J call TRBJ2-3; D is unresolved. The CDR3 protein is CASSPRRLQSRDTQYF. CDR3 DNA: TGTGCCAGCAGCCCCCGGAGACTGCAGTCGAGAGATACGCAGTATTTT.